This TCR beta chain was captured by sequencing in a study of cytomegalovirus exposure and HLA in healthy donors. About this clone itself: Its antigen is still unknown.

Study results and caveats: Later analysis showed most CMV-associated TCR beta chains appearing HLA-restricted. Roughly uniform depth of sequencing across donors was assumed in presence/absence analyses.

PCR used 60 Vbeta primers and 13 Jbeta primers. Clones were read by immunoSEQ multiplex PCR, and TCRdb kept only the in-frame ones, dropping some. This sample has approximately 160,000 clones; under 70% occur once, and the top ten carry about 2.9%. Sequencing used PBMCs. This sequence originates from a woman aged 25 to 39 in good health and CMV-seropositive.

In nucleotides, the CDR3 is TGCGCCAGCAGCACCCTAGCGGGGGTGGCGGTAGATACGCAGTATTTT. Translation: CASSTLAGVAVDTQYF. V gene TRBV5-1 combines with J gene TRBJ2-3, with 10 nucleotides matching TRBD2. The CDR3 totals 16 residues. From germline, CDR1 is SGHRS and CDR2 YFSETQ. Trimming removed 4 bases from V and 5 bases from J; junction bases left unmatched: 10.